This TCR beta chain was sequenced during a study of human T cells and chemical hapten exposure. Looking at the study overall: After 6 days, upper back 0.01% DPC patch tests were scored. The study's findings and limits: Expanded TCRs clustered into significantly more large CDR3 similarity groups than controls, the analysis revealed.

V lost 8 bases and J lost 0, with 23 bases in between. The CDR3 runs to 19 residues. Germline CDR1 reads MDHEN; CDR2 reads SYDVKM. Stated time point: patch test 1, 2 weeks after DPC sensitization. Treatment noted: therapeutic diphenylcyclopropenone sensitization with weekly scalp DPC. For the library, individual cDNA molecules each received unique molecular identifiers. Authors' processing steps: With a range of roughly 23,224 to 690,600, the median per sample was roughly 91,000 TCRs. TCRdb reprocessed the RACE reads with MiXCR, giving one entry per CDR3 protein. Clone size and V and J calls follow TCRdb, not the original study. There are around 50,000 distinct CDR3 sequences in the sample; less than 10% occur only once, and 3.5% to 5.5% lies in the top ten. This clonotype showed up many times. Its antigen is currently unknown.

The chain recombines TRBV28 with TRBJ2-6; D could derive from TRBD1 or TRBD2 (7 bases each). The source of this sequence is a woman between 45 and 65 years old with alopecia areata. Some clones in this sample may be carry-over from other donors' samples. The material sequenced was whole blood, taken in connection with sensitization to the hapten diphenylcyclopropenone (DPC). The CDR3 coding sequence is TGTGCCAGCTCCAAAAGGGGGGGACAGATAAACTCTGGGGCCAACGTCCTGACTTTC. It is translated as CASSKRGGQINSGANVLTF. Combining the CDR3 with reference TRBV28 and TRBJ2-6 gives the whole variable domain DVKVTQSSRYLVKRTGEKVFLECVQDMDHENMFWYRQDPGLGLRLIYFSYDVKMKEKGDIPEGYSVSREKKERFSLILESASTNQTSMYLCASSKRGGQINSGANVLTFGAGSRLTVL.